Presented here are 13 T cell receptor beta chains from one specimen sequenced in a study of shared clonotypes between healthy human individuals. Method: immunoSEQ multiplex PCR; TCRdb's copy keeps in-frame clones and lacks some. The table includes 2 million to 2.5 million clones, roughly 91% detected once. Naive CD8 cells were CD45RO-negative, positively selected for CCR7, excluding terminally differentiated effector memory CD45RA+ cells. The sample was naive CD8+ T cells from PBMCs. These receptors were collected from a young man in good health. Some clones in this sample may be carry-over from other donors' samples.

This chain connects TRBV5-5 to TRBJ1-1; D remains unclear. The V gene lost 5 bases and the J gene lost 8 bases, with 13 bases spanning the gap. This CDR3 comprises 12 residues. Per germline, CDR1 SGHKS and CDR2 YYEKEE (reference sequence). The CDR3 spells CASRPAQSEAFF. CDR3 in DNA: TGTGCCAGCAGGCCTGCTCAGAGCGAAGCTTTCTTT.

This rearrangement joins TRBV4-1 to TRBJ2-2; D might be TRBD2 (6 bases). The V end was cut by 2 bases, the J end by 6 bases, with 10 bases between. Germline assignment: CDR1 MGHRA and CDR2 YSYEKL. This CDR3 is 14 amino acids long. The CDR3, as DNA: TGCGCCAGCAGCCAACCGGGAGTGGCCGGGGAGCTGTTTTTT. Translated: CASSQPGVAGELFF.

The chain couples TRBV5-1 to TRBJ2-7; D perhaps matches TRBD1 (5 bases). V lost 5 bases and J lost 3, with 15 bases in between. The CDR3 spans 14 residues. Germline-derived CDR1 and CDR2 are SGHRS and YFSETQ. The CDR3 here is CASRTVAGFYEQYF. DNA of the CDR3: TGCGCCAGCAGGACAGTCGCAGGGTTCTACGAGCAGTACTTC.

The V and J genes are TRBV5-1 and TRBJ2-3, with 8 bases fitting TRBD2. V was pared by 6 bases and J by 3 bases, with 3 bases of the junction left unmatched. The CDR3 is 13 residues long. The V gene's germline CDR1 is SGHRS and CDR2 YFSETQ. In DNA form, the CDR3 reads TGCGCCAGCAACAAGCGGGAGACAGATACGCAGTATTTT. This sequence encodes CASNKRETDTQYF.

The genes are TRBV11-2 and TRBJ1-1, with D possibly matching TRBD1 (6 bases). Trimming left V 5 bases short and J 6 bases short, with 13 bases between. The CDR3 covers 13 residues. CDR1 SGHAT and CDR2 FQNNGV come from the germline V gene. CDR3 protein: CASSRRTVPEAFF. In DNA, the CDR3 is TGTGCCAGCAGCCGCCGGACAGTCCCTGAAGCTTTCTTT.

This chain links TRBV5-6 with TRBJ2-7, with D perhaps TRBD2 (6 bases). The V gene's germline CDR1 is SGHDT and CDR2 YYEEEE. The CDR3 has 15 residues. Trimming removed 4 bases at V and 3 bases at J, with 17 bases between. CDR3 amino acids: CASSTRDWRVYEQYF. In DNA, the CDR3 is TGTGCCAGCAGCACCCGGGACTGGCGTGTCTACGAGCAGTACTTC.

The gene calls are TRBV7-3 and TRBJ2-6; D unresolved. The CDR3 consists of 15 residues. V was pared by 5 bases and J by 1 base, with 9 bases between. Per germline, CDR1 SGHTA and CDR2 FQGTGA. The CDR3 bases are TGTGCCAGCAGCACCCTGGCGTCTGGGGCCAACGTCCTGACTTTC. It encodes CASSTLASGANVLTF.

The J gene is TRBJ2-4, the V gene TRBV6-5; weak D call: TRBD1 (8 bases). V was pared by 5 bases and J by 7 bases, with 15 bases between. Germline assignment: CDR1 MNHEY and CDR2 SVGAGI. The CDR3 contains 14 residues. The CDR3 protein is CASSRQGRVNIQYF. The DNA of the CDR3 is TGTGCCAGCAGTCGACAGGGGAGGGTCAACATTCAGTACTTC.

CDR3 residues: CSVSPGAFAREQYF. For the CDR3, the DNA is TGCAGCGTTTCCCCGGGCGCCTTCGCCCGCGAGCAGTACTTC. The V gene is TRBV29-1, the J gene TRBJ2-7; D remains ambiguous. The length of the CDR3 is 14 residues. V was cut by 5 bases and J by 6 bases, with 20 bases left in between. Germline CDR1 reads SQVTM; CDR2 reads ANQGSEA.

The chain uses TRBV7-9 and TRBJ1-4; unclear D gene. V was pared by 1 base and J by 6 bases, with 6 bases between. CDR1 SEHNR and CDR2 FQNEAQ come from the germline V gene (reference sequence). The CDR3 is 13 amino acids. The CDR3 DNA follows: TGTGCCAGCAGCTTAGAGCTAGATGAAAAACTGTTTTTT. Translation gives CASSLELDEKLFF.

This clone was detected only once. The chain combines TRBV27 with TRBJ2-7, with a tentative D call TRBD2 (6 bases). The germline V gene encodes CDR1 MNHEY and CDR2 SMNVEV (reference sequence). CDR3 length: 15 residues. V was pared by 6 bases and J by 2 bases, with 17 bases between. The CDR3 DNA follows: TGTGCCAGCAGCGGCGGGGCTAGCTCCCCCTACGAGCAGTACTTC. Its translation is CASSGGASSPYEQYF.

For this clone: The identical CDR3 is also encoded by other nucleotide sequences in the sample. The rearrangement joins TRBV11-2 to TRBJ2-2, with 9 bases identical to TRBD1. This CDR3 is built from 15 residues. CDR1 is SGHAT, CDR2 FQNNGV, per germline. The V and J ends lost 5 bases and 5 bases, in that order; junction bases with no gene match: 6. The CDR3 coding sequence is TGTGCCAGCAGCCCCCGGGACAGGGTGACCGGGGAGCTGTTTTTT. Amino acid sequence: CASSPRDRVTGELFF.

This rearrangement joins TRBV28 to TRBJ2-7; D is undetermined. Germline loops: CDR1 MDHEN, CDR2 SYDVKM. Trimming stripped 6 bases from V and 5 bases from J, with 17 bases between. CDR3 length: 14 amino acids. This CDR3 is CASRPGTLSDEQYF. CDR3 nucleotides: TGTGCCAGCAGGCCTGGCACTTTGAGCGACGAGCAGTACTTC.